This passage covers 5 T cell receptor beta chains from one sample sequenced in a study of blood T cell repertoires in COVID-19. Using immunoSEQ multiplex PCR, the repertoire was profiled, and TCRdb retains in-frame clones only, with some absent. The sample includes around 80,000 clones, about three quarters of them seen just once. Sequenced material: peripheral blood. These receptors all stem from an elderly woman with active or convalescent COVID-19.

This clone has only a few counts. The chain is built from TRBV7-8 and TRBJ1-2; tentative D call: TRBD1 (6 bases). Per the germline V gene, CDR1 is SGHVS and CDR2 is FQNEAQ. This CDR3 has 14 amino acids. V lost 4 bases, J lost 7 bases, and 16 bases lay in between. CDR3 amino acids: CASSSNREGGGYTF. The CDR3, as DNA: TGTGCCAGCAGCTCGAACCGGGAGGGGGGTGGCTACACCTTC.

The rearrangement links TRBV5-4 to TRBJ2-7; 9 bases map to TRBD1. The CDR3 runs 14 residues. With 4 bases clipped from V and 4 bases from J, the junction kept 6 bases outside the gene matches. Germline V gene lookup returns CDR1 SGHNT and CDR2 YYREEE (reference sequence). CDR3 in amino acids: CASSNPGQGYEQYF. The CDR3 DNA reads as TGTGCCAGCAGCAACCCGGGACAGGGTTACGAGCAGTACTTC. The whole variable domain, remainder taken from reference TRBV5-4 and TRBJ2-7, is ETGVTQSPTHLIKTRGQQVTLRCSSQSGHNTVSWYQQALGQGPQFIFQYYREEENGRGNFPPRFSGLQFPNYSSELNVNALELDDSALYLCASSNPGQGYEQYFGPGTRLTVT.

This chain connects TRBV11-2 to TRBJ2-2; a possible D gene is TRBD2 (5 bases). CDR3 length: 14 amino acids. Per the germline V gene, CDR1 is SGHAT and CDR2 is FQNNGV. Trimming left V 5 bases short and J 4 bases short, with 11 bases between. The CDR3 protein is CASSPGLFTGELFF. The CDR3 region has the DNA TGTGCCAGCAGCCCAGGACTGTTCACCGGGGAGCTGTTTTTT.

V is TRBV10-1 and J is TRBJ2-7; 9 bases are a match to TRBD1. This CDR3 comprises 17 residues. CDR1 and CDR2 from the germline V gene are WNHNN and SYGVQD (reference sequence). Germline trimming cut 4 bases from V and 1 base from J; bases unmatched to any gene: 11. CDR3 region: CASSAGAGTGNSYEQYF. The CDR3 DNA is TGCGCCAGCAGTGCGGGAGCCGGGACAGGGAATTCCTACGAGCAGTACTTC.

The V gene is TRBV2, the J gene TRBJ2-3; tentative D call: TRBD2 (5 bases). The CDR3 sequence is 13 residues long. The V gene lost 9 bases and the J gene lost 4 bases, with 14 bases spanning the gap. Germline loops: CDR1 SNHLY, CDR2 FYNNEI. CDR3 sequence (DNA): TGTGCCAGTCAGCGGTGGGTATCAGATACGCAGTATTTT. Translating it yields CASQRWVSDTQYF. Full variable domain (missing parts from reference TRBV2 and TRBJ2-3): EPEVTQTPSHQVTQMGQEVILRCVPISNHLYFYWYRQILGQKVEFLVSFYNNEISEKSEIFDDQFSVERPDGSNFTLKIRSTKLEDSAMYFCASQRWVSDTQYFGPGTRLTVL.